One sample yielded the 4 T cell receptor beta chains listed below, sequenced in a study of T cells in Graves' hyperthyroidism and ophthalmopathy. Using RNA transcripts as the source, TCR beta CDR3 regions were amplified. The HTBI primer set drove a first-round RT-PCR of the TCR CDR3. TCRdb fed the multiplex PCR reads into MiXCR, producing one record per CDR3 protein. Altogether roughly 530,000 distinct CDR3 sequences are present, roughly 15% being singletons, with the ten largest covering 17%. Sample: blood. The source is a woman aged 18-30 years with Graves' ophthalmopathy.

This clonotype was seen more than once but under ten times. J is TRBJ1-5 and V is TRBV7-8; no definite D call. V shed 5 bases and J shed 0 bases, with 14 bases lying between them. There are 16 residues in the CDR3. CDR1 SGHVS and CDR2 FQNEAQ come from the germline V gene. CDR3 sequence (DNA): TGTGCCAGCAGCCCCGCCCGGGTAGATAGCAATCAGCCCCAGCATTTT. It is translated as CASSPARVDSNQPQHF.

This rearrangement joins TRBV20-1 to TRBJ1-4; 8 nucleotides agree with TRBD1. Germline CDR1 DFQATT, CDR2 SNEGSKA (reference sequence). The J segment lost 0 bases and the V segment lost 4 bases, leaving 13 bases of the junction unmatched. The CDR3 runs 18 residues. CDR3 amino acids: CSATNTGTGGTTNEKLFF. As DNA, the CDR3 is TGCAGTGCTACTAATACCGGGACAGGAGGAACAACTAATGAAAAACTGTTTTTT.

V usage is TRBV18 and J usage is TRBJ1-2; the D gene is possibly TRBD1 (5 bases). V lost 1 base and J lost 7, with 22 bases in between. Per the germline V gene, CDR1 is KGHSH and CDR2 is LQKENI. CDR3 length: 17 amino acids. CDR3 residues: CASSPLQDSGKLSGYTF. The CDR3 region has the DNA TGTGCCAGCTCACCACTTCAAGACAGTGGAAAACTGAGTGGCTACACCTTC. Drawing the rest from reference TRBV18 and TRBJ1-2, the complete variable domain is NAGVMQNPRHLVRRRGQEARLRCSPMKGHSHVYWYRQLPEEGLKFMVYLQKENIIDESGMPKERFSAEFPKEGPSILRIQQVVRGDSAAYFCASSPLQDSGKLSGYTFGSGTRLTVV.

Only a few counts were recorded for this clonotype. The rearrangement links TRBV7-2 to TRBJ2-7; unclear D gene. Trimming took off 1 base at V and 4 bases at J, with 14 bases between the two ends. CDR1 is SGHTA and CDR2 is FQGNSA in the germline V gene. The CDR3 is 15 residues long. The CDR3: CASSLEVAPSYEQYF. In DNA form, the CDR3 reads TGTGCCAGCAGCTTAGAGGTAGCACCGAGTTACGAGCAGTACTTC.